This passage covers 16 T cell receptor beta chains from one sample sequenced in a study of T cell changes during pregnancy in multiple sclerosis. Sequencing used immunoSEQ multiplex PCR; TCRdb keeps in-frame clones, though not all of them. The table includes about 45,000 clones, around 90% detected once. Sequenced here: CD4+ T cells from peripheral blood mononuclear cells, sampled before pregnancy. These receptors all stem from a female donor with multiple sclerosis, enrolled in a pregnancy study.

This clone has only one observation. V and J are TRBV6-5 and TRBJ1-2; TRBD1 might be the D (5 bases). This CDR3 has 14 amino acids. The V end lost 4 bases, the J end lost 8 bases, and 17 bases lay between the germline ends. The germline gives CDR1 MNHEY, CDR2 SVGAGI. The DNA for the CDR3 is TGTGCCAGCAGTTCAGACTGGGGCGTGGGAGGCTACACCTTC. It codes for CASSSDWGVGGYTF.

The chain is built from TRBV27 and TRBJ1-4; 7 bases are shared with TRBD1. Looked up from germline, CDR1 is MNHEY and CDR2 is SMNVEV (reference sequence). The CDR3 totals 18 residues. J lost 5 bases, V lost 0 bases, and 12 bases had no gene match. CDR3 nucleotides: TGTGCCAGCAGTTTATCAAGAACCGGGACCAGGGGGAATGAAAAACTGTTTTTT. Protein product: CASSLSRTGTRGNEKLFF. The entire variable domain, with the rest obtained from reference TRBV27 and TRBJ1-4, is as follows: EAQVTQNPRYLITVTGKKLTVTCSQNMNHEYMSWYRQDPGLGLRQIYYSMNVEVTDKGDVPEGYKVSRKEKRNFPLILESPSPNQTSLYFCASSLSRTGTRGNEKLFFGSGTQLSVL.

The gene calls are TRBV2 and TRBJ2-5; tentatively, D is TRBD1 (6 bases). Germline CDR1 SNHLY, CDR2 FYNNEI. The germline V and J ends were trimmed by 6 bases and 2 bases, with 13 bases remaining between them. CDR3 length: 14 residues. The CDR3 coding sequence is TGTGCCAGCAGACCAAACAGGGCACAAGAGACCCAGTACTTC. It specifies CASRPNRAQETQYF.

This sequence joins TRBV21-1 and TRBJ2-2; the table's TRBD1 call for D was not verified on the DNA. TRBV21-1 is labeled a pseudogene. This CDR3 spans 16 amino acids. CDR3 DNA sequence: TGTGCCAGCAGTCAAAGGTCAGGGACGAACACCGGGGAGCTGTTTTTT. Translated, it gives CASSQRSGTNTGELFF.

The gene calls are TRBV9 and TRBJ1-2, with 7 bases identical to TRBD1. The CDR3 sequence is 12 residues long. The ends lost 7 bases at V and 2 bases at J; junction bases unmatched: 2. CDR1 and CDR2 from the germline V gene are SGDLS and YYNGEE. CDR3 in amino acids: CASGQANYGYTF. For the CDR3, the DNA is TGTGCCAGCGGACAGGCAAACTATGGCTACACCTTC.

This chain uses TRBV5-8 with TRBJ1-1; D is uncertain. The CDR3 totals 13 residues. Trimming removed 4 bases from V and 11 bases from J, with 18 bases in between. From germline, CDR1 is SGHTS and CDR2 YDEGEE. The CDR3 DNA reads as TGTGCCAGCAGCGTACTAGCCGACTCGGCGGCTTTCTTT. It encodes CASSVLADSAAFF.

The rearrangement uses TRBV11-3 and TRBJ2-3, with a possible D match to TRBD2 (6 bases). Germline values: CDR1 SGHNT, CDR2 YENEEA. This CDR3 is built from 15 residues. V lost 5 bases and J lost 5, with 17 bases in between. CDR3 bases: TGTGCCAGCAGCCCCACCGCCGGGAGTAGAGATACGCAGTATTTT. Protein: CASSPTAGSRDTQYF. The whole variable domain, filled in from reference TRBV11-3 and TRBJ2-3, reads EAGVVQSPRYKIIEKKQPVAFWCNPISGHNTLYWYLQNLGQGPELLIRYENEEAVDDSQLPKDRFSAERLKGVDSTLKIQPAELGDSAVYLCASSPTAGSRDTQYFGPGTRLTVL.

This chain joins TRBV5-1 and TRBJ2-7; 11 bases align to TRBD1. V dropped 0 bases and J dropped 0; count of bases not matched to a gene: 2. The CDR3 totals 16 residues. Per the germline V gene, CDR1 is SGHRS and CDR2 is YFSETQ. CDR3 nucleotide sequence: TGCGCCAGCAGCTTGGGGGGACAGGGGGTCTCCTACGAGCAGTACTTC. As protein: CASSLGGQGVSYEQYF.

This clone has more than one count but fewer than ten. The chain joins TRBV4-3 to TRBJ1-6, with D hard to call. V dropped 0 bases and J dropped 12 bases, with 15 bases sitting between them. From germline, CDR1 is LGHNA and CDR2 YSLEER. The CDR3 totals 15 residues. DNA of the CDR3: TGCGCCAGCAGCCAAGAATGGAGGGCGGTACGACCCCTCCACTTT. Residues: CASSQEWRAVRPLHF.

This clone came up a few times. The V call is TRBV19, the J call TRBJ1-6, with D unresolved. The CDR3 extends over 13 amino acids. Trimming removed 6 bases from V and 5 bases from J, with 8 bases in between. CDR1 and CDR2 (germline): LNHDA, SQIVND (reference sequence). The CDR3 sequence: CASRRVNNSPLHF. The CDR3 coding sequence is TGTGCCAGTAGGAGGGTAAATAATTCACCCCTCCACTTT.

Only one count was recorded for this clone. The rearrangement uses TRBV18 and TRBJ2-5, with a weak D call TRBD2 (6 bases). The ends were cut back, 4 bases at V and 2 bases at J, with 14 bases in the middle. The CDR3 length is 15 residues. Germline V CDR1 and CDR2: KGHSH, LQKENI. In DNA, the CDR3 is TGTGCCAGCTCACGCCCCTTGGCGGGACAAGAGACCCAGTACTTC. This codes for CASSRPLAGQETQYF.

The chain has TRBV7-2 and TRBJ1-1; TRBD1 aligns across 8 bases. This CDR3 has 17 residues. Germline V gene lookup returns CDR1 SGHTA and CDR2 FQGNSA. With V trimmed by 4 bases and J by 1 base, 11 bases remained unmatched. CDR3 in amino acids: CASSSDRVSRANTEAFF. CDR3 coding DNA: TGTGCCAGCAGCTCGGACAGGGTGTCGAGGGCGAACACTGAAGCTTTCTTT. Using reference TRBV7-2 and TRBJ1-1 for the parts outside the CDR3, the full variable domain is GAGVSQSPSNKVTEKGKDVELRCDPISGHTALYWYRQSLGQGLEFLIYFQGNSAPDKSGLPSDRFSAERTGGSVSTLTIQRTQQEDSAVYLCASSSDRVSRANTEAFFGQGTRLTVV.

The chain is built from TRBV5-1 and TRBJ2-5; a possible D gene is TRBD2 (5 bases). Germline CDR1 is SGHRS and CDR2 is YFSETQ. V shed 1 base and J shed 4 bases, with 14 bases lying between them. The CDR3 spans 15 residues. The CDR3 spells CASSLTGDYRETQYF. In nucleotides, the CDR3 is TGCGCCAGCAGCTTGACGGGTGACTATAGAGAGACCCAGTACTTC.

V is TRBV9 and J is TRBJ1-2; a weak D match, TRBD1 (5 bases). The ends were cut back, 1 base at V and 7 bases at J, with 29 bases in the middle. The CDR3 is made up of 19 amino acids. Germline loops: CDR1 SGDLS, CDR2 YYNGEE. This CDR3 is CASSVSSSGQLGYLTGYTF. The CDR3 nucleotides read TGTGCCAGCAGCGTATCCTCTTCCGGACAATTGGGTTATTTGACTGGCTACACCTTC.

The count of this clone is one. The V and J genes are TRBV7-6 and TRBJ1-2; D possibly corresponds to TRBD1 (6 bases). This CDR3 spans 13 amino acids. V gave up 3 bases and J gave up 5 bases, with 10 bases separating them. CDR1 is SGHVS and CDR2 is FNYEAQ in the germline V gene. CDR3 bases: TGTGCCAGCAGCTTGGGGGCAGGGTATGGCTACACCTTC. Amino acid sequence: CASSLGAGYGYTF.

The chain joins TRBV5-5 to TRBJ2-1; 14 bases are a match to TRBD2. The CDR3 is 17 residues long. Germline CDR1 SGHKS, CDR2 YYEKEE (reference sequence). V was pared by 4 bases and J by 9 bases, with 12 bases of the junction left unmatched. The CDR3 nucleotides are TGTGCCAGCAGCCTGCTGACTAGCGGGGGGGCCCGCGGTGAGCAGTTCTTC. Amino acid sequence: CASSLLTSGGARGEQFF.